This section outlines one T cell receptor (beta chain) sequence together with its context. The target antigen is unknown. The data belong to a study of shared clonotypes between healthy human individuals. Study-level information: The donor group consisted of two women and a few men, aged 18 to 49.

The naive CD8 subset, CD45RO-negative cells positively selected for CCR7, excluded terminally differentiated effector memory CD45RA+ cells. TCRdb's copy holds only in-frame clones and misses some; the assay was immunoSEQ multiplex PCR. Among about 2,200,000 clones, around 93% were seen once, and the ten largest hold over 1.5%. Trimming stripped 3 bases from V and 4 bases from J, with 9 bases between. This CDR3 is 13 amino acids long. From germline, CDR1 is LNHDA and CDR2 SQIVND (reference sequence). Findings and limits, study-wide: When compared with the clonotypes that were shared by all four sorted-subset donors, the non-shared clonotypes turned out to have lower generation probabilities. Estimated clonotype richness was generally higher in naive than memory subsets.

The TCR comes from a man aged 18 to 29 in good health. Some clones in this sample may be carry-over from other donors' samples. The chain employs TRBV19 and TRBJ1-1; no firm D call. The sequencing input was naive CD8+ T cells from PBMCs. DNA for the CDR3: TGTGCCAGTAGTATGAGCGTAGGCACTGAAGCTTTCTTT. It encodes CASSMSVGTEAFF.